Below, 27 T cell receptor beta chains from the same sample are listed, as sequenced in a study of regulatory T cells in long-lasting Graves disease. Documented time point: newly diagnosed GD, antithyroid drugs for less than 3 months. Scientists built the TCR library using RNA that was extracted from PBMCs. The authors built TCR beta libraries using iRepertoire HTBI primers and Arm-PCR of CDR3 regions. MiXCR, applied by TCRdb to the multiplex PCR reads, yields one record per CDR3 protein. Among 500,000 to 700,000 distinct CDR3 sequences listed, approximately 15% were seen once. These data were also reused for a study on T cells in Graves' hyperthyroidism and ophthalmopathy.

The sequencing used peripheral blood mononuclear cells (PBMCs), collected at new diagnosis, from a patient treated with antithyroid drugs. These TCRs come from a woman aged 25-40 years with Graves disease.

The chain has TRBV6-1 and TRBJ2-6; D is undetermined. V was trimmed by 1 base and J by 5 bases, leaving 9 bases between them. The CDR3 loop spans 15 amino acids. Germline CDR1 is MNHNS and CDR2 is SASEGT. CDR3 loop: CASSEVEVRANVLTF. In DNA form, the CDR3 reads TGTGCCAGCAGTGAAGTTGAGGTTCGGGCCAACGTCCTGACTTTC.

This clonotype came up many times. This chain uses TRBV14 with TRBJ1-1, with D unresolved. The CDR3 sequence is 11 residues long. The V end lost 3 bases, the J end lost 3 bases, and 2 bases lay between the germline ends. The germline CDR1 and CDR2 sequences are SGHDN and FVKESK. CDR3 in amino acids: CASSHYTEAFF. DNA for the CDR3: TGTGCCAGCAGCCACTACACTGAAGCTTTCTTT.

The CDR3, as DNA: TGTGCCAGCAGTGAGCGGGTTGGGCCATATAGCAATCAGCCCCAGCATTTT. It is translated as CASSERVGPYSNQPQHF. The chain recombines TRBV6-1 with TRBJ1-5, with D uncertain. Trimming left V 3 bases short and J 0 bases short, with 15 bases between. The CDR3 consists of 17 residues. The germline V gene has CDR1 MNHNS and CDR2 SASEGT.

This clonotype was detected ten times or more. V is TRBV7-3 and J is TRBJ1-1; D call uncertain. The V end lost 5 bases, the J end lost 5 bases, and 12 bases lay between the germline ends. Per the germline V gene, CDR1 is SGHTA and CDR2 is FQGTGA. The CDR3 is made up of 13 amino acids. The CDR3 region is CASSVAGLTEAFF. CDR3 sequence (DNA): TGTGCCAGCAGCGTGGCGGGGTTGACTGAAGCTTTCTTT.

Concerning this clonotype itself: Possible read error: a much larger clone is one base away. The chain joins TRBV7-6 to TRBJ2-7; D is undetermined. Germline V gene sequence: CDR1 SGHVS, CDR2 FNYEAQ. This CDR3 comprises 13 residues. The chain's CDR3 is CASSQSRIDEQHF. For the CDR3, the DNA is TGTGCCAGCAGCCAGTCCAGGATTGACGAGCAGCACTTC.

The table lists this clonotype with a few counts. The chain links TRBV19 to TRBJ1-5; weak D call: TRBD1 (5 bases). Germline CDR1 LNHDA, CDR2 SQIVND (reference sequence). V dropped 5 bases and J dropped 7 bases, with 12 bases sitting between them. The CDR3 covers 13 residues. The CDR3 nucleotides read TGTGCCAGTAGTCCGGGGGTATGGCAGCCCCAGCATTTT. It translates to CASSPGVWQPQHF.

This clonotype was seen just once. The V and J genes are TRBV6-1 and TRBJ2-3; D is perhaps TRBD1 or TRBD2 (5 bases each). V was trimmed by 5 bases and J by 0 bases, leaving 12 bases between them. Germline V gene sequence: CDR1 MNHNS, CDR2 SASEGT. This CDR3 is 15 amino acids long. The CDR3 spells CASSSDGASTDTQYF. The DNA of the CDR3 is TGTGCCAGCAGTTCTGACGGGGCTAGCACAGATACGCAGTATTTT.

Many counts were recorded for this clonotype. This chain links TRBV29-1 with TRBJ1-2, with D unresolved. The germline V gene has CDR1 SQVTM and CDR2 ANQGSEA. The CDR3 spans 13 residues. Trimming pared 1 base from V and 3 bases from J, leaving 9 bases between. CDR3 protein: CSVEVRGYYGYTF. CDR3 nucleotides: TGCAGCGTTGAAGTCCGCGGGTACTATGGCTACACCTTC.

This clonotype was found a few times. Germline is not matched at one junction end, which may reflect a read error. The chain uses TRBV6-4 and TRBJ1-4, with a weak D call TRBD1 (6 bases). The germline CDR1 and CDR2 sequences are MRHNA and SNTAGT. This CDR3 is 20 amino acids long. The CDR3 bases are TGTGCCAGCAGTTACTCGTATCCGGGACAAAGCGCCCCGCGTACTGAAAAACTGTTTTTT. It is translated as CASSYSYPGQSAPRTEKLFF.

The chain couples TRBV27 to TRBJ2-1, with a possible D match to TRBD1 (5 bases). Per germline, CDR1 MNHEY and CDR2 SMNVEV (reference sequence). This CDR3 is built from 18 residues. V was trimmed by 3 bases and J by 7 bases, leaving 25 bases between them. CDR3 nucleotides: TGTGCCAGCAGTTTGAGCGCCGGTCTCACGATGTCAGGGAATGAGCAGTTCTTC. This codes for CASSLSAGLTMSGNEQFF.

The CDR3: CASSAGTGDPPLHF. The CDR3 DNA sequence: TGTGCCAGCAGCGCTGGGACAGGGGATCCACCCCTCCACTTT. V gene TRBV9 combines with J gene TRBJ1-6; 10 bases fit TRBD1. The CDR3 consists of 14 residues. CDR1 and CDR2 (germline): SGDLS, YYNGEE. V lost 3 bases and J lost 11; bases outside the gene matches: 5.

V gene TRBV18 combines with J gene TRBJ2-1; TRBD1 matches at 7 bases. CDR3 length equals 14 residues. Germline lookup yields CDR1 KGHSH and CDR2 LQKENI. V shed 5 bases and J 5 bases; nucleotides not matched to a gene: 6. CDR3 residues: CASSADRADNEQFF. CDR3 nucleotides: TGTGCCAGCTCAGCTGACAGGGCCGACAATGAGCAGTTCTTC.

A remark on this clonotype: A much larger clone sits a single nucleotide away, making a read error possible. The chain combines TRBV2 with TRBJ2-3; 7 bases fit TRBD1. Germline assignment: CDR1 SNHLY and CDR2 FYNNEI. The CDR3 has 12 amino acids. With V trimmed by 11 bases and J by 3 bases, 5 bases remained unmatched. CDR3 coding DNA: TGTGCCTGCACAGGGGAGACAGATACGCAGTATTTT. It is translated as CACTGETDTQYF.

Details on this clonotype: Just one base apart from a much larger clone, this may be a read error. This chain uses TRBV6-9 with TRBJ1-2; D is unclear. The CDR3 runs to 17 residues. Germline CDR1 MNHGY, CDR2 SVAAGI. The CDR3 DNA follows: TGTGCCAGAAGTTACTCTCCGGGAGAACCCCTCCGCTATGGCTACACCTTC. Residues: CARSYSPGEPLRYGYTF.

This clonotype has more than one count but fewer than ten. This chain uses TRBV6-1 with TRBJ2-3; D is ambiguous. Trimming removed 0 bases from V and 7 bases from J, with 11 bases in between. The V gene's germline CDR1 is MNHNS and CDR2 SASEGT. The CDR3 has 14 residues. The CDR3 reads CASSEAPFANTQYF. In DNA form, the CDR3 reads TGTGCCAGCAGTGAAGCCCCCTTTGCAAATACGCAGTATTTT.

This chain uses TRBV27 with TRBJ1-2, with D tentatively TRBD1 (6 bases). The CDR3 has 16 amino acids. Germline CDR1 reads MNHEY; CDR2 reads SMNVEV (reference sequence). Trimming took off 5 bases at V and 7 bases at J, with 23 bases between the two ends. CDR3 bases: TGTGCCAGCAGTATCGAGGGGGGCCGTACCTCATCTGGCTACACCTTC. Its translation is CASSIEGGRTSSGYTF.

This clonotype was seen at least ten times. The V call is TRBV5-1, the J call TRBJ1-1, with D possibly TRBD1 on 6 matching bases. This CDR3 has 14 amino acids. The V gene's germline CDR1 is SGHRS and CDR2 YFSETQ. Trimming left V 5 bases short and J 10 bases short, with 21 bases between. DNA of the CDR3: TGCGCCAGCAGTTGGGACAACCCATCCGGCGGAGCTTTCTTT. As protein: CASSWDNPSGGAFF.

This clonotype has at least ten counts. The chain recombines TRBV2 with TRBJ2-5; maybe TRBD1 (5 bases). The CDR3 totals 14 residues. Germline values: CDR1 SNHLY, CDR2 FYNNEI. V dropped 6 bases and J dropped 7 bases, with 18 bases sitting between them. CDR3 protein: CASRQSSQGVTQYF. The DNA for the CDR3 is TGTGCCAGCAGGCAAAGCTCTCAGGGTGTGACCCAGTACTTC.

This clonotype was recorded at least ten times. The CDR3 DNA follows: TGTGCCAGCAGCGGCAAACAGCGCGGGAACACTGAAGCTTTCTTT. Amino acid sequence: CASSGKQRGNTEAFF. This chain uses TRBV9 with TRBJ1-1, with D unclear. The germline V and J ends were trimmed by 3 bases and 1 base, with 13 bases remaining between them. Germline assignment: CDR1 SGDLS and CDR2 YYNGEE. This CDR3 contains 15 residues.

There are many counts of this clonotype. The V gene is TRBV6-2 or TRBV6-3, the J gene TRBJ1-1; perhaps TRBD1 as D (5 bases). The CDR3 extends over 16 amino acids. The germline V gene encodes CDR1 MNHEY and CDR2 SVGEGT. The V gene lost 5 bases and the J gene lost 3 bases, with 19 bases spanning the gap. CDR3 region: CASSERSGKLYTEAFF. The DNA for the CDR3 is TGTGCCAGCAGTGAAAGGTCAGGGAAATTGTACACTGAAGCTTTCTTT.

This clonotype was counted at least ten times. This chain's CDR3 is CASSGGLGRGRAEAFF. CDR3 sequence (DNA): TGTGCCAGCAGTGGGGGACTAGGCAGGGGGAGAGCTGAAGCTTTCTTT. The V call is TRBV28, the J call TRBJ1-1; TRBD1 matches 7 bases. Germline CDR1 and CDR2: MDHEN and SYDVKM. V shed 5 bases and J 6 bases; nucleotides not matched to a gene: 15. The length of the CDR3 is 16 residues. Full variable domain (rest looked up from reference TRBV28 and TRBJ1-1): DVKVTQSSRYLVKRTGEKVFLECVQDMDHENMFWYRQDPGLGLRLIYFSYDVKMKEKGDIPEGYSVSREKKERFSLILESASTNQTSMYLCASSGGLGRGRAEAFFGQGTRLTVV.

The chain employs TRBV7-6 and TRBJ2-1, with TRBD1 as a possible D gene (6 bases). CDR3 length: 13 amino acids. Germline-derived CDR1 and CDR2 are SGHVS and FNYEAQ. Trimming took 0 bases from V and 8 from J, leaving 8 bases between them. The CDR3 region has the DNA TGTGCCAGCAGCTTAGCACAGGGTTATGAGCAGTTCTTC. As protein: CASSLAQGYEQFF.

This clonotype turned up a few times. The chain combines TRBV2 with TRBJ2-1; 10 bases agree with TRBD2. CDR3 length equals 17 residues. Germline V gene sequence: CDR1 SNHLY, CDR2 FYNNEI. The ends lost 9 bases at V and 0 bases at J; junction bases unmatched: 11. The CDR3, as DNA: TGTGCCAGTAGGACTAGCGGCCATAGGGACTCCTACAATGAGCAGTTCTTC. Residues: CASRTSGHRDSYNEQFF.

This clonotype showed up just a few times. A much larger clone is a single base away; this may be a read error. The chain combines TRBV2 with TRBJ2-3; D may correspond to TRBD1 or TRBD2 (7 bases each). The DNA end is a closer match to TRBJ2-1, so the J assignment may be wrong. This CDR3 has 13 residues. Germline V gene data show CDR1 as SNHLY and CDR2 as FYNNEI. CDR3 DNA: TGTGCCAGCAGTCTAGCGGAGGGGGCCGGGCAGTTCTTC. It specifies CASSLAEGAGQFF.

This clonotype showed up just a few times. CDR3 in DNA: TGTGCCAGCGATCGTTCGTGGAGCCCGTCTAGCACAGATACGCAGTATTTT. Its protein product is CASDRSWSPSSTDTQYF. The chain combines TRBV27 with TRBJ2-3; D unclear. V lost 8 bases and J 0 bases, leaving 21 bases between the germline ends. The CDR3 runs to 17 residues. Germline CDR1 is MNHEY and CDR2 is SMNVEV (reference sequence).

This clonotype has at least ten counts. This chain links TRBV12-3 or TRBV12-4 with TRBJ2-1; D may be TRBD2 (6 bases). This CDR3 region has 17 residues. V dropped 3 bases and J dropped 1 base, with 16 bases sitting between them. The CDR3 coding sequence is TGTGCCAGCAGTTTGGAGGGTCCGGGTAGTTCCTACAATGAGCAGTTCTTC. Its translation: CASSLEGPGSSYNEQFF.

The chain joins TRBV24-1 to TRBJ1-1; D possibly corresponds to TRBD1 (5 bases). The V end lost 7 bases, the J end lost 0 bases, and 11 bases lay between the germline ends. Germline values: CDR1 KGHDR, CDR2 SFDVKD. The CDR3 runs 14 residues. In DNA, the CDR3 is TGTGCCACCAGGGACCGGGGGTTGAACACTGAAGCTTTCTTT. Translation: CATRDRGLNTEAFF.